This TCR beta chain stems from a study of blood T cell repertoires in COVID-19. Profiled with immunoSEQ multiplex PCR; TCRdb holds only in-frame clones, not every one. The repertoire holds approximately 190,000 clones, about 88% seen once, with roughly 2% in the top ten. Sequencing used peripheral blood. This clonotype was sampled from a man between 65 and 85 years old with active or convalescent COVID-19.

As DNA, the CDR3 is TGCGCCAGCAGTTGGGACAGCCCTACGGATTCACCCCTCCACTTT. Its translation is CASSWDSPTDSPLHF. The chain couples TRBV5-1 to TRBJ1-6, with 7 nucleotides matching TRBD1. The CDR3 is made up of 15 amino acids. Trimming removed 5 bases from V and 8 bases from J; junction bases left unmatched: 10. CDR1 and CDR2 from the germline V gene are SGHRS and YFSETQ.